This entry lists 29 T cell receptor beta chains sequenced from one sample in a study of OX40 agonist ivuxolimab in advanced cancers. TCRdb keeps only in-frame clones here, not all; method: immunoSEQ multiplex PCR. The sample records about 79,000 clones, less than 95% being singletons. Sample: CD4+ or CD8+ T cells sorted from blood, taken in a trial of the OX40 agonist ivuxolimab. These receptors were collected from an adult with an advanced solid tumor such as melanoma, head and neck, liver or kidney cancer.

This chain connects TRBV28 to TRBJ2-7; D is perhaps TRBD2 (7 bases). CDR1 and CDR2 (germline): MDHEN, SYDVKM. V lost 5 bases to trimming and J lost 0 bases, with 14 bases between them. The CDR3 runs 15 residues. The CDR3 DNA is TGTGCCAGCAGTCAAGGGGGGGCGAGCTCCTACGAGCAGTACGTC. It yields the protein CASSQGGASSYEQYV.

This clone was counted a single time. The chain couples TRBV6-5 to TRBJ1-2; 7 nucleotides match TRBD1. This CDR3 is 14 amino acids long. CDR1 and CDR2 (germline): MNHEY, SVGAGI. Trimming at V came to 2 bases and at J to 8 bases, leaving 8 bases not matched to a gene. DNA for the CDR3: TGTGCCAGCAGTTACGGGACAGAAAGTATGGGCTACACCTTC. This gives the protein CASSYGTESMGYTF.

The chain couples TRBV11-1 to TRBJ2-1; 12 bases line up with TRBD2. This CDR3 contains 15 residues. The V segment lost 5 bases and the J segment 8 bases; nucleotides outside the gene matches: 7. Germline V CDR1 and CDR2: SGHAT, FQDESV (reference sequence). DNA of the CDR3: TGTGCCAGCAGCCTACTAGCGGGGGGCGGAGATGAGCAGTTCTTC. Protein sequence: CASSLLAGGGDEQFF.

The J gene is TRBJ1-1, the V gene TRBV5-1; D is unclear. There are 15 residues in the CDR3. V gave up 0 bases and J gave up 3 bases, with 12 bases separating them. Looked up from germline, CDR1 is SGHRS and CDR2 is YFSETQ. This CDR3 reads CASSLVAATYTEAFF. CDR3 nucleotides: TGCGCCAGCAGCTTGGTGGCAGCTACTTACACTGAAGCTTTCTTT.

This chain links TRBV7-9 with TRBJ2-3; 7 bases agree with TRBD1. Germline CDR1 and CDR2: SEHNR and FQNEAQ (reference sequence). This CDR3 comprises 14 residues. V gave up 9 bases and J gave up 0 bases; unmatched junction bases: 6. The CDR3 DNA is TGTGCCAGTTTGGCAGGGGGAAGCACAGATACGCAGTATTTT. Protein sequence: CASLAGGSTDTQYF.

The J gene is TRBJ1-5, the V gene TRBV6-1, with D hard to call. The CDR3 is 12 amino acids. Germline CDR1 MNHNS, CDR2 SASEGT. With 5 bases removed from V and 4 bases from J, the gap between germline ends came to 6 bases. This CDR3 reads CASSSLNQPQHF. The CDR3 nucleotides are TGTGCCAGCAGTTCCCTAAATCAGCCCCAGCATTTT.

The chain joins TRBV11-2 to TRBJ2-5; 8 bases map to TRBD2. Germline-derived CDR1 and CDR2 are SGHAT and FQNNGV. V was clipped by 5 bases and J by 10 bases; unmatched bases: 3. The CDR3 has 11 residues. The CDR3 here is CASSRGGVQYF. The CDR3 nucleotides are TGTGCCAGCAGCCGGGGGGGCGTCCAGTACTTC. Full variable domain (rest looked up from reference TRBV11-2 and TRBJ2-5): EAGVAQSPRYKIIEKRQSVAFWCNPISGHATLYWYQQILGQGPKLLIQFQNNGVVDDSQLPKDRFSAERLKGVDSTLKIQPAKLEDSAVYLCASSRGGVQYFGPGTRLLVL.

This clone occurred once. This CDR3 reads CASSRTSTEAFF. DNA of the CDR3: TGTGCCAGCAGCCGGACCTCCACTGAAGCTTTCTTT. The rearrangement uses TRBV4-2 and TRBJ1-1; unclear D gene. V gave up 4 bases and J gave up 4 bases, with 7 bases separating them. Germline V gene data show CDR1 as LGHNA and CDR2 as YNFKEQ. CDR3 length: 12 amino acids.

The rearrangement uses TRBV29-1 and TRBJ1-1; D is uncertain. V dropped 6 bases and J dropped 3 bases, with 14 bases sitting between them. The CDR3 totals 13 residues. Germline values: CDR1 SQVTM, CDR2 ANQGSEA. The CDR3 nucleotides read TGCAGCGTAGGGTGGGGTTCGGACACTGAAGCTTTCTTT. Its protein product is CSVGWGSDTEAFF.

The sample holds one count of this clone. The rearrangement uses TRBV28 and TRBJ1-5, with D hard to call. From germline, CDR1 is MDHEN and CDR2 SYDVKM. The CDR3 has 18 amino acids. The ends were cut back, 5 bases at V and 3 bases at J, with 23 bases in the middle. CDR3 protein: CASSLTPGRTSFNQPQHF. The CDR3 DNA follows: TGTGCCAGCAGTCTAACTCCGGGAAGAACTTCTTTCAATCAGCCCCAGCATTTT. The full variable domain, in which reference TRBV28 and TRBJ1-5 provide the parts outside the CDR3, is DVKVTQSSRYLVKRTGEKVFLECVQDMDHENMFWYRQDPGLGLRLIYFSYDVKMKEKGDIPEGYSVSREKKERFSLILESASTNQTSMYLCASSLTPGRTSFNQPQHFGDGTRLSIL.

V usage is TRBV4-2 and J usage is TRBJ2-6; TRBD1 aligns across 12 bases. The J segment lost 1 base and the V segment lost 3 bases, leaving 13 bases of the junction unmatched. Germline V gives CDR1 LGHNA, CDR2 YNFKEQ. CDR3 length equals 21 residues. Here the CDR3 DNA reads TGTGCCAGCAGCCACGAAACACCCGGGACAGGGGGCGGATCTGGGGCCAACGTCCTGACTTTC. Translation gives CASSHETPGTGGGSGANVLTF.

The V and J genes are TRBV30 and TRBJ1-3; D ambiguous. The V and J ends lost 4 bases and 0 bases respectively, with 13 bases between them. CDR1 is GTSNPN, CDR2 SVGIG, per germline (reference sequence). The CDR3 length is 15 residues. CDR3 in amino acids: CAWKYTEVSGNTIYF. CDR3 sequence (DNA): TGTGCCTGGAAATACACCGAGGTCTCTGGAAACACCATATATTTT.

The V and J genes are TRBV7-9 and TRBJ1-2; no clear D. The CDR3 is 12 amino acids. Germline CDR1 reads SEHNR; CDR2 reads FQNEAQ (reference sequence). V was shortened by 5 bases and J by 7 bases, with 11 bases between the two germline ends. The CDR3 here is CASSRQESGYTF. In DNA form, the CDR3 reads TGTGCCAGCAGCCGGCAGGAGAGTGGCTACACCTTC.

The chain has TRBV11-2 and TRBJ2-3, with D uncertain. V lost 1 base and J 1 base, leaving 9 bases between the germline ends. The CDR3 runs to 15 residues. Germline CDR1 reads SGHAT; CDR2 reads FQNNGV. This chain's CDR3 is CASSLGPTGTDTQYF. CDR3 coding DNA: TGTGCCAGCAGCTTAGGGCCGACGGGCACAGATACGCAGTATTTT.

The chain combines TRBV19 with TRBJ2-5; 8 nucleotides match TRBD1. V was pared by 9 bases and J by 5 bases, with 11 bases of the junction left unmatched. The CDR3 has 14 amino acids. Germline CDR1 LNHDA, CDR2 SQIVND (reference sequence). CDR3 residues: CASAGQGAWETQYF. CDR3 sequence (DNA): TGTGCCAGCGCGGGCCAGGGGGCATGGGAGACCCAGTACTTC.

The chain employs TRBV27 and TRBJ2-3; no clear D gene. CDR1 is MNHEY, CDR2 SMNVEV, per germline (reference sequence). The CDR3 loop spans 18 amino acids. The V gene lost 0 bases and the J gene lost 4 bases, with 20 bases spanning the gap. The CDR3: CASSLSPKGYRTADTQYF. The CDR3 DNA reads as TGTGCCAGCAGTTTATCGCCCAAGGGCTATAGGACGGCAGATACGCAGTATTTT.

The chain combines TRBV5-1 with TRBJ1-1, with D maybe TRBD1 (5 bases). V was cut by 0 bases and J by 3 bases, with 12 bases left in between. The germline V gene has CDR1 SGHRS and CDR2 YFSETQ. The CDR3 spans 15 residues. This CDR3 is CASSLASGGHTEAFF. CDR3 bases: TGCGCCAGCAGCTTGGCTTCCGGGGGACACACTGAAGCTTTCTTT.

The rearrangement joins TRBV5-5 to TRBJ1-4; TRBD1 is a possible D gene (5 bases). Germline CDR1 SGHKS, CDR2 YYEKEE (reference sequence). CDR3 length: 14 amino acids. V was clipped by 5 bases and J by 3 bases, with 11 bases between them. The CDR3 nucleotides read TGTGCCAGCAGTTGGGGGTGGCCTAATGAAAAACTGTTTTTT. Translation: CASSWGWPNEKLFF.

The chain is built from TRBV7-3 and TRBJ2-1; 7 positions agree with TRBD2. The CDR3 runs to 14 residues. Germline CDR1 is SGHTA and CDR2 is FQGTGA. V shed 5 bases and J 0 bases; nucleotides not matched to a gene: 1. CDR3 bases: TGTGCCAGCAGCCCGGGGGGCTCCTACAATGAGCAGTTCTTC. Amino acids: CASSPGGSYNEQFF.

The rearrangement links TRBV15 to TRBJ2-7; 7 bases line up with TRBD2. The trim removed 5 bases at V and 3 bases at J, leaving 7 bases unmatched. The CDR3 spans 14 residues. The V gene's germline CDR1 is LNHNV and CDR2 YYDKDF (reference sequence). CDR3 region: CATSGGGKHYEQYF. CDR3 sequence (DNA): TGTGCCACCAGCGGGGGGGGGAAACACTACGAGCAGTACTTC.

V gene TRBV5-1 combines with J gene TRBJ2-2; TRBD1 aligns across 12 bases. CDR1 SGHRS and CDR2 YFSETQ come from the germline V gene. The length of the CDR3 is 18 residues. J lost 8 bases, V lost 2 bases, and 13 bases had no gene match. The CDR3 sequence: CASSFSIPGQGASGELFF. The CDR3 DNA is TGCGCCAGCAGCTTTTCAATTCCGGGACAGGGGGCGTCGGGGGAGCTGTTTTTT.

Here the CDR3 DNA reads TGTGCCAGCAGCGTAGCTGGTGGGGGGCATAGCACCGGGGAGCTGTTTTTT. It codes for CASSVAGGGHSTGELFF. This rearrangement joins TRBV9 to TRBJ2-2; D could derive from TRBD1 or TRBD2 (6 bases each). The germline V gene has CDR1 SGDLS and CDR2 YYNGEE. The CDR3 is 17 amino acids. Trimming removed 0 bases at V and 4 bases at J, with 16 bases between.

This clone was seen just once. V gene TRBV30 combines with J gene TRBJ1-1; perhaps TRBD1 as D (5 bases). This CDR3 contains 14 residues. V lost 0 bases, J lost 7 bases, and 15 bases lay in between. CDR1 and CDR2 from the germline V gene are GTSNPN and SVGIG (reference sequence). CDR3 sequence: CAWSVLQGLSEAFF. In nucleotides, the CDR3 is TGTGCCTGGAGTGTACTTCAGGGATTGAGTGAAGCTTTCTTT. Filled out from reference TRBV30 and TRBJ1-1, the complete variable domain reads SQTIHQWPATLVQPVGSPLSLECTVEGTSNPNLYWYRQAAGRGLQLLFYSVGIGQISSEVPQNLSASRPQDRQFILSSKKLLLSDSGFYLCAWSVLQGLSEAFFGQGTRLTVV.

The J gene is TRBJ2-7, the V gene TRBV14; D possibly corresponds to TRBD2 (6 bases). The V gene lost 1 base and the J gene lost 5 bases, with 12 bases spanning the gap. The germline V gene encodes CDR1 SGHDN and CDR2 FVKESK. This CDR3 has 14 residues. The CDR3 here is CASSQGGVGNEQYV. Here the CDR3 DNA reads TGTGCCAGCAGCCAAGGGGGGGTAGGGAACGAGCAGTACGTC.

The rearrangement links TRBV6-5 to TRBJ1-6; 9 bases are a match to TRBD1. The CDR3 length is 14 residues. CDR1 is MNHEY, CDR2 SVGAGI, per germline. V lost 4 bases to trimming and J lost 7 bases; unmatched junction nucleotides: 2. In nucleotides, the CDR3 is TGTGCCAGCAGTTTGACAGGGGGAAATTCACCCCTCCACTTT. Its protein is CASSLTGGNSPLHF.

The chain has TRBV18 and TRBJ2-7, with 15 nucleotides matching TRBD2. Germline V gene lookup returns CDR1 KGHSH and CDR2 LQKENI. The CDR3 is made up of 17 amino acids. The V segment lost 0 bases and the J segment 4 bases; nucleotides outside the gene matches: 4. The CDR3 reads CASSPPGTSGGKYEQYF. The CDR3 nucleotides read TGTGCCAGCTCACCACCTGGGACTAGCGGGGGGAAATACGAGCAGTACTTC.

This chain joins TRBV2 and TRBJ1-1, with D maybe TRBD1 (5 bases). The CDR3 has 14 amino acids. Germline lookup yields CDR1 SNHLY and CDR2 FYNNEI. Trimming stripped 9 bases from V and 1 base from J, with 15 bases between. The CDR3 sequence is CASRDGRGNTEAFF. CDR3 coding DNA: TGTGCCAGTAGGGATGGAAGGGGGAACACTGAAGCTTTCTTT.

This chain links TRBV5-1 with TRBJ2-5; D is possibly TRBD1 (5 bases). Germline CDR1 is SGHRS and CDR2 is YFSETQ. The CDR3 runs 15 residues. Between the trimmed V and J ends, which lost 3 bases and 3 bases, there was a span of 15 bases. The DNA of the CDR3 is TGCGCCAGCAGCTCGTCAGGGTCGCAGGAAGAGACCCAGTACTTC. It specifies CASSSSGSQEETQYF.

The chain couples TRBV6-1 to TRBJ2-5; a possible D gene is TRBD2 (5 bases). The V gene lost 5 bases and the J gene lost 5 bases, with 18 bases spanning the gap. The germline gives CDR1 MNHNS, CDR2 SASEGT. The CDR3 extends over 15 amino acids. CDR3 region: CASSTHEGRGETQYF. CDR3 DNA sequence: TGTGCCAGCAGTACCCACGAAGGGCGCGGGGAGACCCAGTACTTC.